Presented here are 32 T cell receptor beta chains from one specimen sequenced in a study of regulatory T cells in long-lasting Graves disease (TCRdb year 2021). This specimen's time point label, interpreted: newly diagnosed GD, antithyroid drugs for less than 3 months. For both TCR sequencing and RNA sequencing, RNA was extracted from PBMCs in TRIzol. Library creation used multiplex PCR. The instrument was an Illumina HiSeq 4000. TCR beta libraries were built with iRepertoire HTBI primers and Arm-PCR amplification of CDR3 regions. TCRdb reprocessing: public reads trimmed at Q25 with fastp, clones called with MiXCR, in-frame beta chains kept. Rows merge per CDR3 protein into single entries with the most common DNA and genes. In all, the sample holds 530,000 or so distinct CDR3 sequences, and roughly 16% of those were seen once. Of the sample, 9.5% to 15% is held by the ten largest clones. The same data also went into a second study, on T cells in Graves' hyperthyroidism and ophthalmopathy.

The input for sequencing was peripheral blood mononuclear cells (PBMCs), taken at new diagnosis, from a patient treated with antithyroid drugs. Receptors originate from a man aged 18 to 30 with Graves disease. Donor details come from another sample of the same person, matched by shared clones.

The chain joins TRBV9 to TRBJ2-1; a weak D match, TRBD1 (5 bases). Germline values: CDR1 SGDLS, CDR2 YYNGEE. The CDR3 runs 15 residues. Trimming shortened V by 1 base and J by 9 bases, and 17 bases separated the two germline ends. CDR3 nucleotides: TGTGCCAGCAGCGTACAGGGAAGTGAGTACGCTGAGCAGTTCTTC. This gives the protein CASSVQGSEYAEQFF.

This clonotype has a count of ten or more. This chain links TRBV28 with TRBJ2-7; TRBD2 might be the D (6 bases). V lost 5 bases to trimming and J lost 1 base, with 15 bases between them. The CDR3 runs 15 residues. Germline V gene data show CDR1 as MDHEN and CDR2 as SYDVKM. CDR3 sequence (DNA): TGTGCCAGCAGTCCCCCGTGGGGGACTTCCTACGAGCAGTACTTC. As protein: CASSPPWGTSYEQYF. Looking up the rest from reference TRBV28 and TRBJ2-7 gives the full variable domain: DVKVTQSSRYLVKRTGEKVFLECVQDMDHENMFWYRQDPGLGLRLIYFSYDVKMKEKGDIPEGYSVSREKKERFSLILESASTNQTSMYLCASSPPWGTSYEQYFGPGTRLTVT.

This chain links TRBV2 with TRBJ2-7, with D possibly matching TRBD1 (6 bases). V shed 6 bases and J shed 6 bases, with 12 bases lying between them. There are 12 residues in the CDR3. Germline V CDR1 and CDR2: SNHLY, FYNNEI. The CDR3 DNA is TGTGCCAGCAGAGCTACAGGGACCGAGCAGTACTTC. Protein product: CASRATGTEQYF.

This clonotype was found a few times. J is TRBJ2-7 and V is TRBV29-1, with TRBD2 as a possible D gene (5 bases). This CDR3 has 12 residues. Per the germline V gene, CDR1 is SQVTM and CDR2 is ANQGSEA. With 6 bases removed from V and 3 bases from J, the gap between germline ends came to 12 bases. This CDR3 is CSVYGLNYEQYF. CDR3 DNA: TGCAGCGTCTACGGACTTAACTACGAGCAGTACTTC.

About this clonotype itself: A much larger clone differs by one base, so this may be a read error. The chain recombines TRBV28 with TRBJ1-4; TRBD1 aligns across 9 bases. V lost 5 bases, J lost 10 bases, and 14 bases stayed unmatched. There are 16 residues in the CDR3. The V gene's germline CDR1 is MDHEN and CDR2 SYDVKM. CDR3 DNA sequence: TGTGCCAGCAGTCTACGGACAGGGGCCCAGGGGGGAAAACTGTTTTTT. This sequence encodes CASSLRTGAQGGKLFF.

In its sample, this clonotype was seen many times. CDR3: CASSLVGAGGPGTEAFF. The DNA for the CDR3 is TGCGCCAGCAGCTTGGTTGGGGCAGGGGGCCCGGGCACTGAAGCTTTCTTT. This chain joins TRBV5-1 and TRBJ1-1; 8 nucleotides agree with TRBD1. Germline values: CDR1 SGHRS, CDR2 YFSETQ. V lost 0 bases, J lost 4 bases, and 11 bases stayed unmatched. There are 17 residues in the CDR3.

This clonotype was detected ten times or more. The chain links TRBV12-3 or TRBV12-4 to TRBJ1-2; maybe TRBD1 (5 bases). Trimming removed 7 bases at V and 4 bases at J, with 19 bases between. The CDR3 covers 15 residues. In DNA form, the CDR3 reads TGTGCCAGCACCGAACCCTGGTCCGGGGGCTATGGCTACACCTTC. It translates to CASTEPWSGGYGYTF.

This clonotype was picked up one time. The chain has TRBV27 and TRBJ2-3, with a possible D match to TRBD2 (5 bases). Germline V CDR1 and CDR2: MNHEY, SMNVEV (reference sequence). V gave up 7 bases and J gave up 1 base, with 9 bases separating them. The CDR3 is made up of 13 amino acids. CDR3 amino acids: CASKPAGTDTQYF. The DNA for the CDR3 is TGTGCCAGCAAACCAGCGGGCACAGATACGCAGTATTTT.

This chain uses TRBV30 with TRBJ1-5; 7 bases line up with TRBD1. Trimming took 2 bases from V and 6 from J; bases not matched to a gene: 7. Germline assignment: CDR1 GTSNPN and CDR2 SVGIG (reference sequence). The CDR3 length is 14 residues. The CDR3 reads CAWSSTGLFQPQHF. Here the CDR3 DNA reads TGTGCCTGGAGTTCGACAGGGTTGTTTCAGCCCCAGCATTTT.

This clonotype was seen more than once but under ten times. The rearrangement joins TRBV2 to TRBJ1-4; 7 nucleotides agree with TRBD1. V lost 8 bases, J lost 0 bases, and 9 bases stayed unmatched. This CDR3 contains 16 residues. CDR1 is SNHLY, CDR2 FYNNEI, per germline. CDR3 nucleotide sequence: TGTGCCAGCTCGACAGGGCCTGGGACAACTAATGAAAAACTGTTTTTT. It yields the protein CASSTGPGTTNEKLFF.

This clonotype has only a few counts. The V gene is TRBV18, the J gene TRBJ2-7; 7 bases match TRBD1. The CDR3 covers 15 residues. Germline V gene sequence: CDR1 KGHSH, CDR2 LQKENI. Germline trimming cut 3 bases from V and 6 bases from J; bases unmatched to any gene: 11. CDR3 amino acids: CASSPSQTGSIEQYF. Written as DNA, the CDR3 is TGTGCCAGCTCACCCTCCCAGACAGGGTCCATCGAGCAGTACTTC.

In the case of this clonotype: A read error may be the cause here, since a much bigger clone is one base away. The chain carries TRBV20-1 and TRBJ2-3; 7 bases fit TRBD1. Judging by the DNA end, TRBJ2-7 fits better; the J call may be wrong. The CDR3 is 12 amino acids. Germline V lookup: CDR1 DFQATT, CDR2 SNEGSKA (reference sequence). This CDR3 reads CSARQGLGEQYF. CDR3 DNA sequence: TGCAGTGCCCGACAGGGTCTCGGTGAGCAGTACTTC.

The chain recombines TRBV9 with TRBJ1-1; 7 bases align to TRBD1. Germline V gene sequence: CDR1 SGDLS, CDR2 YYNGEE. Losses at the gene ends were 0 bases for V and 4 bases for J; bases not matched to a gene: 12. The CDR3 covers 17 residues. This CDR3 reads CASSVALPGAGGTEAFF. DNA of the CDR3: TGTGCCAGCAGCGTAGCTCTCCCAGGGGCAGGGGGCACTGAAGCTTTCTTT.

This clonotype appeared many times. The chain recombines TRBV20-1 with TRBJ2-7; D is unclear. Germline V lookup: CDR1 DFQATT, CDR2 SNEGSKA (reference sequence). The V end lost 5 bases, the J end lost 5 bases, and 10 bases lay between the germline ends. This CDR3 has 11 amino acids. The CDR3 DNA reads as TGCAGTGCTGTCGTTGAACACGAGCAGTACTTC. Translating it yields CSAVVEHEQYF.

This clonotype occurred many times. The genes are TRBV7-2 and TRBJ1-5; a weak D match, TRBD1 (5 bases). This CDR3 is built from 15 residues. V was trimmed by 5 bases and J by 2 bases, leaving 13 bases between them. CDR1 is SGHTA and CDR2 is FQGNSA in the germline V gene. The CDR3 DNA follows: TGTGCCAGCAGCCCTCAGGGCGCGCGCAATCAGCCCCAGCATTTT. It is translated as CASSPQGARNQPQHF.

This clonotype has at least ten counts. This rearrangement joins TRBV2 to TRBJ2-7; no reliable D call. V lost 6 bases and J lost 2, with 14 bases in between. Germline assignment: CDR1 SNHLY and CDR2 FYNNEI. The CDR3 is 14 amino acids. CDR3 sequence (DNA): TGTGCCAGCAGCGCCCTCGTCGGAGCCTACGAGCAGTACTTC. It encodes CASSALVGAYEQYF. Full variable domain (remainder filled in from reference TRBV2 and TRBJ2-7): EPEVTQTPSHQVTQMGQEVILRCVPISNHLYFYWYRQILGQKVEFLVSFYNNEISEKSEIFDDQFSVERPDGSNFTLKIRSTKLEDSAMYFCASSALVGAYEQYFGPGTRLTVT.

The genes are TRBV3-1 and TRBJ2-2; D ambiguous. CDR3 length equals 13 residues. CDR1 and CDR2 (germline): LGHDT, YNNKEL (reference sequence). Trimming stripped 1 base from V and 3 bases from J, with 3 bases between. The CDR3 DNA reads TGTGCCAGCAGCCAAGGCGACACCGGGGAGCTGTTTTTT. Protein: CASSQGDTGELFF.

Only a few counts were recorded for this clonotype. The chain recombines TRBV10-1 with TRBJ2-4; 12 bases map to TRBD2. CDR1 WNHNN and CDR2 SYGVQD come from the germline V gene (reference sequence). The CDR3 is 18 amino acids. With V trimmed by 9 bases and J by 1 base, 13 bases remained unmatched. The CDR3, as DNA: TGCGCCAGTCGGACTAGCGGGATGATCGGGGTTGCCAAAAACATTCAGTACTTC. Translated: CASRTSGMIGVAKNIQYF.

This clonotype was seen ten or more times. The CDR3 spells CASIIGRGRQETQYF. CDR3 nucleotide sequence: TGTGCCAGCATTATAGGTCGTGGCCGCCAAGAGACCCAGTACTTC. V and J are TRBV6-1 and TRBJ2-5; no clear D. The CDR3 length is 15 residues. Trimming stripped 7 bases from V and 1 base from J, with 16 bases between. From germline, CDR1 is MNHNS and CDR2 SASEGT.

The chain recombines TRBV4-1 with TRBJ2-2; D call uncertain. The CDR3 extends over 15 amino acids. Deletions cut 3 bases from V and 4 bases from J, with 12 bases between. CDR1 MGHRA and CDR2 YSYEKL come from the germline V gene. CDR3 sequence (DNA): TGCGCCAGCAGCCACCTTGGGGAACGCACCGGGGAGCTGTTTTTT. Translation: CASSHLGERTGELFF.

In this sample, this clonotype turned up a few times. This sequence joins TRBV5-1 and TRBJ1-4; D might be TRBD1 (5 bases). V was cut by 4 bases and J by 8 bases, with 15 bases left in between. Per the germline V gene, CDR1 is SGHRS and CDR2 is YFSETQ. CDR3 length: 14 residues. CDR3 amino acids: CASSLGDDAEKLFF. The CDR3 coding sequence is TGCGCCAGCAGCCTCGGGGACGATGCGGAAAAACTGTTTTTT.

Concerning this clonotype itself: This may come from a read error, since a much larger clone is one base off. This sequence joins TRBV11-1 and TRBJ2-5, with a possible D match to TRBD1 (5 bases). Germline assignment: CDR1 SGHAT and CDR2 FQDESV (reference sequence). The CDR3 loop spans 14 amino acids. CDR3 DNA: TGTGTCAGCAGCGAGGACCCAAGGGGAGAGACCCAGTACTTC. Its protein product is CVSSEDPRGETQYF. Looking up the rest from reference TRBV11-1 and TRBJ2-5 gives the full variable domain: EAEVAQSPRYKITEKSQAVAFWCDPISGHATLYWYRQILGQGPELLVQFQDESVVDDSQLPKDRFSAERLKGVDSTLKIQPAELGDSAMYLCVSSEDPRGETQYFGPGTRLLVL.

This clonotype was seen at least ten times. V usage is TRBV30 and J usage is TRBJ1-5; possibly TRBD1 for D (5 bases). Germline V gene sequence: CDR1 GTSNPN, CDR2 SVGIG (reference sequence). The CDR3 length is 13 residues. Between the trimmed V and J ends, which lost 2 bases and 6 bases, there was a span of 11 bases. The CDR3 here is CAWSLAGSQPQHF. CDR3 in DNA: TGTGCCTGGAGTCTCGCAGGGTCTCAGCCCCAGCATTTT.

This clonotype was seen repeatedly, ten times or more. The chain couples TRBV6-5 to TRBJ1-2; D gene ambiguous. The CDR3 has 14 amino acids. CDR1 is MNHEY and CDR2 is SVGAGI in the germline V gene. The germline V and J ends were trimmed by 0 bases and 2 bases, with 7 bases remaining between them. CDR3 loop: CASSYSGRNYGYTF. In DNA, the CDR3 is TGTGCCAGCAGTTACTCGGGCAGGAACTATGGCTACACCTTC.

This clonotype was recorded at least ten times. The chain links TRBV15 to TRBJ2-7; D remains unclear. Trimming stripped 1 base from V and 4 bases from J, with 8 bases between. Germline loops: CDR1 LNHNV, CDR2 YYDKDF (reference sequence). This CDR3 is 13 amino acids long. The CDR3: CATSRGVGYEQYF. CDR3 sequence (DNA): TGTGCCACCAGCAGAGGGGTGGGGTACGAGCAGTACTTC.

This clonotype was detected many times. This chain joins TRBV5-1 and TRBJ1-4; 7 nucleotides line up with TRBD1. Germline V CDR1 and CDR2: SGHRS, YFSETQ. Trimming at V came to 3 bases and at J to 7 bases, leaving 6 bases not matched to a gene. The CDR3 loop spans 14 amino acids. DNA of the CDR3: TGCGCCAGCAGCTCAACAGGGGCAGGTGAAAAACTGTTTTTT. Amino acid sequence: CASSSTGAGEKLFF.

This clonotype was picked up many times. The rearrangement joins TRBV7-2 to TRBJ2-7; D is uncertain. Germline lookup yields CDR1 SGHTA and CDR2 FQGNSA. The V end lost 5 bases, the J end lost 0 bases, and 8 bases lay between the germline ends. The CDR3 has 13 residues. Here the CDR3 DNA reads TGTGCCAGCAGCCCCTTTTCCTCCTACGAGCAGTACTTC. It yields the protein CASSPFSSYEQYF.

This clonotype was counted a few times. The rearrangement joins TRBV2 to TRBJ1-4, with D tentatively TRBD1 (6 bases). V shed 4 bases and J shed 8 bases, with 14 bases lying between them. Germline V lookup: CDR1 SNHLY, CDR2 FYNNEI. This CDR3 is 14 amino acids long. The CDR3 region is CASSAGGSGEKLFF. DNA for the CDR3: TGTGCCAGCAGTGCGGGGGGCTCAGGCGAAAAACTGTTTTTT.

This clonotype was detected many times. The rearrangement joins TRBV28 to TRBJ1-5, with 8 bases matching TRBD1. Germline trimming cut 6 bases from V and 1 base from J; bases unmatched to any gene: 23. The CDR3 runs 21 residues. Germline loops: CDR1 MDHEN, CDR2 SYDVKM. The CDR3 region is CASRPGQGHPGWASSNQPQHF. DNA for the CDR3: TGTGCCAGCAGACCCGGACAGGGTCACCCCGGTTGGGCGTCGAGCAATCAGCCCCAGCATTTT.

This chain joins TRBV19 and TRBJ1-1, with a possible D match to TRBD1 (5 bases). The CDR3 runs 20 residues. Trimming stripped 1 base from V and 4 bases from J, with 28 bases between. Germline V gives CDR1 LNHDA, CDR2 SQIVND (reference sequence). The CDR3 reads CASSIGGERGQEPGGTEAFF. CDR3 bases: TGTGCCAGTAGTATAGGAGGGGAAAGAGGGCAGGAACCTGGGGGCACTGAAGCTTTCTTT. Filled out from reference TRBV19 and TRBJ1-1, the complete variable domain reads DGGITQSPKYLFRKEGQNVTLSCEQNLNHDAMYWYRQDPGQGLRLIYYSQIVNDFQKGDIAEGYSVSREKKESFPLTVTSAQKNPTAFYLCASSIGGERGQEPGGTEAFFGQGTRLTVV.

The chain has TRBV9 and TRBJ2-2; D not certain. V lost 4 bases and J lost 7, with 14 bases in between. This CDR3 is 14 amino acids long. Per the germline V gene, CDR1 is SGDLS and CDR2 is YYNGEE. The CDR3 sequence is CASSPNGLGGELFF. As DNA, the CDR3 is TGTGCCAGCAGCCCAAACGGTTTGGGCGGGGAGCTGTTTTTT.

This clonotype was counted many times. The chain recombines TRBV27 with TRBJ2-5; D remains unclear. This CDR3 is built from 12 residues. V gave up 8 bases and J gave up 0 bases, with 7 bases separating them. Germline CDR1 reads MNHEY; CDR2 reads SMNVEV (reference sequence). The CDR3 sequence: CASGMYQETQYF. CDR3 DNA: TGTGCCAGCGGGATGTACCAAGAGACCCAGTACTTC.